This TCR beta chain was obtained from a study of control samples from healthy donors and cancer patients. Germline V gives CDR1 KGHDR, CDR2 SFDVKD. The CDR3 extends over 12 amino acids. V lost 5 bases and J lost 8, with 8 bases in between. Here immunoSEQ multiplex PCR was the method, and the copy in TCRdb shows in-frame clones only, minus some. The data contain approximately 100,000 clones, approximately 81% of them seen just once; the ten biggest clones take up around 2.1%. In this sample, this clone turned up a few times. The chain couples TRBV24-1 to TRBJ2-2; D is uncertain. The source of this sequence is a woman aged 40 to 49 in good health. Sequencing input: blood. CDR3 in amino acids: CATSGLKGELFF. In nucleotides, the CDR3 is TGTGCCACCAGTGGCCTCAAAGGGGAGCTGTTTTTT.